Sequencing of this T cell receptor beta chain was carried out in a study of identical twins. CDR1 is SNHLY and CDR2 is FYNNEI in the germline V gene. The CDR3 runs 15 residues. Trimming removed 3 bases from V and 6 bases from J; junction bases left unmatched: 8. This clonotype occurred a few times. TCRdb called the 5' RACE reads again in MiXCR, with one record for every CDR3 protein. The sample carries more than 1.5 million distinct CDR3 sequences, 25% to 35% recorded once. All donors were healthy, and all were Caucasian. This TCR was recovered from a newborn girl in good health. The gene calls are TRBV2 and TRBJ2-7, with 10 bases identical to TRBD1. Sequenced sample: cord blood. The CDR3 bases are TGTGCCAGCAGTGAGACAGGGGGCGGCCTCTTCGAGCAGTACTTC. Protein: CASSETGGGLFEQYF.